This TCR beta chain was identified during a study of regulatory T cells in long-lasting Graves disease. Overall study findings and caveats: Thyroid tissue went unexamined; only peripheral blood was analyzed. Reduced TCR diversity was observed in persistent Graves' patients versus newly diagnosed patients.

This clonotype appeared many times. Its antigen is currently unknown. With 2 bases removed from V and 13 bases from J, the gap between germline ends came to 18 bases. The CDR3 contains 13 residues. CDR1 and CDR2 from the germline V gene are MDHEN and SYDVKM. Library construction for TCR beta used iRepertoire HTBI primers and Arm-PCR of CDR3 regions. A single record per CDR3 protein comes from TCRdb applying MiXCR to the multiplex PCR reads. This sample has a few hundred thousand distinct CDR3 sequences, with about 23% found just once. Documented time point: persistent/refractory GD, antithyroid drugs over 5 years with positive TRAb. RNA from PBMCs was the source of the TCR library.

This material consisted of peripheral blood mononuclear cells (PBMCs), taken when the disease was refractory, from a patient treated with antithyroid drugs. The rearrangement joins TRBV28 to TRBJ2-7, with D tentatively TRBD2 (5 bases). This clonotype was sampled from a woman aged 40 to 49 with Graves disease. The DNA of the CDR3 is TGTGCCAGCAGTTTAAATCCGTCGAGGGTCTGTTACTTC. It is translated as CASSLNPSRVCYF.